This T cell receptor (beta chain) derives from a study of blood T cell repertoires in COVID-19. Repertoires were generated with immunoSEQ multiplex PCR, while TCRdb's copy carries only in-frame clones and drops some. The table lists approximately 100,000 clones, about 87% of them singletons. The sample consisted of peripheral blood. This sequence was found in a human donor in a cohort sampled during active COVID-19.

The CDR3 bases are TGTGCCAGCAGCCGACAGACTTACTACAATGAGCAGTTCTTC. Encoded protein: CASSRQTYYNEQFF. The rearrangement uses TRBV11-2 and TRBJ2-1; possibly TRBD1 for D (5 bases). V lost 5 bases and J 3 bases, leaving 11 bases between the germline ends. This CDR3 contains 14 residues. CDR1 and CDR2 from the germline V gene are SGHAT and FQNNGV.